This T cell receptor (beta chain) derives from a study of T-cell reconstitution after alpha-beta-depleted transplantation in children. V was cut by 5 bases and J by 10 bases, with 12 bases left in between. Germline loops: CDR1 LNHDA, CDR2 SQIVND (reference sequence). There are 13 residues in the CDR3. As it was prepared, the TCRbeta library received unique molecular identifiers. One entry per CDR3 protein results from TCRdb running MiXCR on the PCR reads. The repertoire holds around 180,000 distinct CDR3 sequences, around 10% seen once, with around 13% in the top ten. The source of this sequence is a boy between 2 and 10 years old with acute myeloid leukemia, due to receive a stem cell transplant. The rearrangement uses TRBV19 and TRBJ1-6; D uncertain. The starting material was PBMCs, obtained before TCRalphabeta/CD19-depleted stem cell transplant. The CDR3 loop is CASSWERISPLHF. For the CDR3, the DNA is TGTGCCAGTAGTTGGGAACGGATCTCACCCCTCCACTTT.